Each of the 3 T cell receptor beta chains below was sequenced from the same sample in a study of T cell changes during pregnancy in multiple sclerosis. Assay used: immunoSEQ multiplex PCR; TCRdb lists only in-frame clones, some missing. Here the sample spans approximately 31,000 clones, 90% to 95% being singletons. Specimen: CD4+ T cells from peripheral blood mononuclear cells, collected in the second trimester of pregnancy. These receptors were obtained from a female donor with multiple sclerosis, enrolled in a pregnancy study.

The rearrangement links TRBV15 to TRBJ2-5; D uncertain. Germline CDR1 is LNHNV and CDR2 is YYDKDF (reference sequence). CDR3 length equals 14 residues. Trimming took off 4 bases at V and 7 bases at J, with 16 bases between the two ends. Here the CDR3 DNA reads TGTGCCACCAGCACCTCAGGCTCCACTTCGACCCAGTACTTC. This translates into CATSTSGSTSTQYF.

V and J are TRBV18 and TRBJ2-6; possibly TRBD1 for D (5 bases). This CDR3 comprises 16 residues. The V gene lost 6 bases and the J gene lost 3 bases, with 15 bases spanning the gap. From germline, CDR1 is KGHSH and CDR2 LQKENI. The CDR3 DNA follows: TGTGCCAGCTCCCGTGGGGCCTCGGGTGGGGCCAACGTCCTGACTTTC. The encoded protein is CASSRGASGGANVLTF.

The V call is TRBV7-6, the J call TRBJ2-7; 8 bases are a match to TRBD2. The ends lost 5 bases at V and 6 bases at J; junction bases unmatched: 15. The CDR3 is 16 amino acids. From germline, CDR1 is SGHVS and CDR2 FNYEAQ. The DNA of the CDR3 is TGTGCCAGCAGCCCACTACCCGGGACGGGGGGGACCGAGCAGTACTTC. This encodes CASSPLPGTGGTEQYF.